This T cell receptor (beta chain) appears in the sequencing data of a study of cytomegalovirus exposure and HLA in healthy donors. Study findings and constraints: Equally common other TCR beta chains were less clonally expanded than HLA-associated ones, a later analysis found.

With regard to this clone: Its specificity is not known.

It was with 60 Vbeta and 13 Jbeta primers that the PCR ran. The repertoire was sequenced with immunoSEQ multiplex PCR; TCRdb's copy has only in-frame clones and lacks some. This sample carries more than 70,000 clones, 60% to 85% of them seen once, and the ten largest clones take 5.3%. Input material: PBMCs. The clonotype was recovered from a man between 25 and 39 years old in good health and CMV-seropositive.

CDR3 nucleotide sequence: TGTGCCAGCAGTGAAGTACAGGGAAGCGGGGAGCTGTTTTTT. Amino acids: CASSEVQGSGELFF. The chain joins TRBV6-1 to TRBJ2-2; a weak D match, TRBD1 (6 bases). V was trimmed by 1 base and J by 7 bases, leaving 10 bases between them. Germline CDR1 MNHNS, CDR2 SASEGT. There are 14 residues in the CDR3.